This record concerns one TCR beta chain sequence. The target antigen is unknown. The source material, RNA transcripts, was used to amplify TCR beta CDR3 regions. TCR CDR3 underwent first-round RT-PCR with the HTBI primer set. TCRdb reprocessed the multiplex PCR reads with MiXCR, giving one entry per CDR3 protein. The sample comprises about 530,000 distinct CDR3 sequences, roughly 17% of which are singletons, and approximately 18% rests with the top ten. This record belongs to a study of T cells in Graves' hyperthyroidism and ophthalmopathy. A Clinical Activity Score of at least 3, a NOSPECS grade of at least 4 and a duration under 3 months were recorded in the ophthalmopathy patients. The authors obtained PBMCs from 7.5 to 10 ml of fresh peripheral blood. V trimming: 3 bases; J trimming: 5 bases; junction bases outside the gene matches: 14. From germline, CDR1 is SGHAT and CDR2 FQNNGV. The CDR3 covers 17 residues.

Study observations and caveats: Model predictions of ophthalmopathy came a median about 6.3 months before onset. Most thyroid clonotypes expanded above 0.001 were also detected in blood.

The J gene is TRBJ2-7, the V gene TRBV11-2; 9 nucleotides line up with TRBD1. The source is a woman aged 18-30 years with Graves' ophthalmopathy. The sequenced material came from blood. For the CDR3, the DNA is TGTGCCAGCAGCTTTGGTGCAGGGGACAGGGAAGGCAACGAGCAGTACTTC. Protein sequence: CASSFGAGDREGNEQYF.